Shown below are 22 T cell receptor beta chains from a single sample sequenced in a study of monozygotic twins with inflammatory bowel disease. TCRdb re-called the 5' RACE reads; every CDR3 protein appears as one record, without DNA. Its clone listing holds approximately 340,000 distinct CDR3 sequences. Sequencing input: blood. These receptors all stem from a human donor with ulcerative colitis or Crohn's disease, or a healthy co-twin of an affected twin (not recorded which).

The chain's CDR3 is CASSLLAGGSHNEQFF. This chain joins TRBV14 and TRBJ2-1; lacking DNA, the TRBD2 call made by TCRdb goes unchecked. From germline, CDR1 is SGHDN and CDR2 FVKESK. This CDR3 spans 16 amino acids.

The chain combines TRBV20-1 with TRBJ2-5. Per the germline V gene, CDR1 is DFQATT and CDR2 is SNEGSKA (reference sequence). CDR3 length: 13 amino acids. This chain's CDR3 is CSARDAYQETQYF.

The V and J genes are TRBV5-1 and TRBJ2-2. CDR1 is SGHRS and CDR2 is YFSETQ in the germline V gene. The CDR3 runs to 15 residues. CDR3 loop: CASSLEEMNTGELFF.

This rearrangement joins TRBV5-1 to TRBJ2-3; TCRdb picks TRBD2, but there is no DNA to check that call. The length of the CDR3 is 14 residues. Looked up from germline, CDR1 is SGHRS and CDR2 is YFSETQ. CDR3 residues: CASSLGGLTDTQYF.

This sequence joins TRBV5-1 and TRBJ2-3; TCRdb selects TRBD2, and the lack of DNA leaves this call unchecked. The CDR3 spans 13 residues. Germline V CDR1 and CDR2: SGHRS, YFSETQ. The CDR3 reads CASSLGRADTQYF.

The CDR3 here is CASSQVVQSSPLHF. The V gene is TRBV4-1, the J gene TRBJ1-6; no DNA is available, so the TRBD1 call from TCRdb remains unchecked. The CDR3 contains 14 residues. Germline V gene sequence: CDR1 MGHRA, CDR2 YSYEKL.

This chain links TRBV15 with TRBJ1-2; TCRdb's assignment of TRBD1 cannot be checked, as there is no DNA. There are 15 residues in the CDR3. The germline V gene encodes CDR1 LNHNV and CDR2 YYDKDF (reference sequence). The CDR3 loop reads CATSRDRDTNYGYTF.

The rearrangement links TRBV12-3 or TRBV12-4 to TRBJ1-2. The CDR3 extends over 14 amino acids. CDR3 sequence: CASSPTRPSYGYTF.

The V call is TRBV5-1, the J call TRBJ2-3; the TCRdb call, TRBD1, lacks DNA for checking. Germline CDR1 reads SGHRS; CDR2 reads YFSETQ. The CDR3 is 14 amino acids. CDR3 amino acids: CASTPDGGTDTQYF.

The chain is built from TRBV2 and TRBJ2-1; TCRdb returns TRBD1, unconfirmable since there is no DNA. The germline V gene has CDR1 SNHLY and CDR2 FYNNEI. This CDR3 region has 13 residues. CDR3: CASSQGSYNEQFF.

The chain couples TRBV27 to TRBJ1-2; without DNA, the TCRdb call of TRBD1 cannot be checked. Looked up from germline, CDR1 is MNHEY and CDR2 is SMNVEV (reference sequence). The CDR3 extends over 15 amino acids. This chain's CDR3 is CASSLTQGAEGDYTF.

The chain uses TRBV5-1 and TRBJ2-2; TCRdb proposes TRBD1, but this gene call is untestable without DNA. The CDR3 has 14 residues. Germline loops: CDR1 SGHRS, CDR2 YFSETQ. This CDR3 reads CASSLGDRTGELFF.

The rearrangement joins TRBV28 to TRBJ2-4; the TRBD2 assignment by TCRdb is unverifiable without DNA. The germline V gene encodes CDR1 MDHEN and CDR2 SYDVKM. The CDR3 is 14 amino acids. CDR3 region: CASSFAGTINIQYF.

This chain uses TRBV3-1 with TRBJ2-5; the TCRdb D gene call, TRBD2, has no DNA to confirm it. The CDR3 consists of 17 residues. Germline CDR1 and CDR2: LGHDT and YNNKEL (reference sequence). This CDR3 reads CASSPPGLRPPAETQYF.

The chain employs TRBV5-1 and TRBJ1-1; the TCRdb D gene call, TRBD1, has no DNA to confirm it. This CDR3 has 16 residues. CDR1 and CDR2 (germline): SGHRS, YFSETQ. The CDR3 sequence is CASSLARTGGNTEAFF.

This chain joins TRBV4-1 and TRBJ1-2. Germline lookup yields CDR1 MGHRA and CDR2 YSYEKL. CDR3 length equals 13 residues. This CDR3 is CASSQGLASSITF.

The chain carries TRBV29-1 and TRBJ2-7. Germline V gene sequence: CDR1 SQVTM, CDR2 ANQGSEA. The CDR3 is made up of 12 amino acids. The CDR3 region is CSVGVSQYEQYF.

CDR3 loop: CASRSPYEQYF. The rearrangement links TRBV11-2 to TRBJ2-7. This CDR3 has 11 amino acids. The germline V gene has CDR1 SGHAT and CDR2 FQNNGV. The full variable domain, in which reference TRBV11-2 and TRBJ2-7 provide the parts outside the CDR3, is EAGVAQSPRYKIIEKRQSVAFWCNPISGHATLYWYQQILGQGPKLLIQFQNNGVVDDSQLPKDRFSAERLKGVDSTLKIQPAKLEDSAVYLCASRSPYEQYFGPGTRLTVT.

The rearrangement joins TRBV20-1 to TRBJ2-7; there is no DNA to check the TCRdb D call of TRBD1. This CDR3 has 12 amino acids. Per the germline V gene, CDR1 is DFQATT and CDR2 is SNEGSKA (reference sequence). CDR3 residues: CSALGTGDEQYF.

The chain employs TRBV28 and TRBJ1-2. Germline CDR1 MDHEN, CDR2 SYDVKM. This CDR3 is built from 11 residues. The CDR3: CASGSNYGYTF.

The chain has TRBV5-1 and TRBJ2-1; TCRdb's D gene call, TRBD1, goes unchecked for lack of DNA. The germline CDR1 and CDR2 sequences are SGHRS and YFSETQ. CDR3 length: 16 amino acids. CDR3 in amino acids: CASSLDSGGRYNEQFF.

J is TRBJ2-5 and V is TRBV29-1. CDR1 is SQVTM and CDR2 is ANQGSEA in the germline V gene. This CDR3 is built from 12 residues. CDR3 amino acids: CSVDEGEVTQYF.